Listed here are 15 T cell receptor beta chains from one sample, sequenced in a study of human T cells and chemical hapten exposure. Time point of the sample: patch test 1, 2 weeks after DPC sensitization. Treatment given: therapeutic diphenylcyclopropenone sensitization with weekly scalp DPC. TCRdb analysed the RACE reads with MiXCR anew, one entry per CDR3 protein. The sample carries approximately 82,000 distinct CDR3 sequences, about 11% recorded once. The sample consisted of whole blood, taken in connection with sensitization to the hapten diphenylcyclopropenone (DPC). These receptors originate from a man between 40 and 49 years old with alopecia areata. Some clones in this sample may be carry-over from other donors' samples.

This clonotype turned up a few times. The genes are TRBV7-6 and TRBJ1-5; no definite D call. The CDR3 covers 14 residues. From germline, CDR1 is SGHVS and CDR2 FNYEAQ. Trimming cost V 1 base and J 2 bases, with 6 bases left between them. The CDR3 nucleotides are TGTGCCAGCAGCTTAGAGAAGGGCAATCAGCCCCAGCATTTT. Amino acids: CASSLEKGNQPQHF.

This clonotype showed up just a few times. The gene calls are TRBV18 and TRBJ2-5, with D tentatively TRBD1 (6 bases). V was pared by 0 bases and J by 4 bases, with 15 bases between. The CDR3 covers 16 residues. Germline CDR1 and CDR2: KGHSH and LQKENI. This chain's CDR3 is CASSPPGAQVLETQYF. CDR3 coding DNA: TGTGCCAGCTCACCACCGGGGGCGCAGGTTCTAGAGACCCAGTACTTC.

The chain combines TRBV28 with TRBJ1-1; weak D call: TRBD1 (6 bases). From germline, CDR1 is MDHEN and CDR2 SYDVKM. The CDR3 covers 18 residues. The V and J ends lost 3 bases and 2 bases respectively, with 22 bases between them. CDR3 sequence (DNA): TGTGCCAGCAGTTTCCTTTTGGCAGGGGCATCGAGAAACACTGAAGCTTTCTTT. This sequence encodes CASSFLLAGASRNTEAFF.

This clonotype was seen a handful of times. The rearrangement links TRBV6-2 or TRBV6-3 to TRBJ1-5; a possible D gene is TRBD1 (5 bases). V lost 7 bases, J lost 7 bases, and 17 bases lay in between. Per germline, CDR1 MNHEY and CDR2 SVGEGT. CDR3 length: 14 amino acids. The DNA of the CDR3 is TGTGCCAGCAAGGTCCCCGGGGCGAGACAGCCCCAGCATTTT. As protein: CASKVPGARQPQHF.

The chain employs TRBV7-3 and TRBJ2-1; TRBD2 is a possible D gene (5 bases). Trimming left V 5 bases short and J 8 bases short, with 16 bases between. The CDR3 is 14 residues long. Germline V gene data show CDR1 as SGHTA and CDR2 as FQGTGA. The CDR3, as DNA: TGTGCCAGCAGCGCTGGGAGTCGCGTCGATGAGCAGTTCTTC. Encoded protein: CASSAGSRVDEQFF.

This clonotype has a handful of counts. The chain combines TRBV2 with TRBJ1-6; D may be TRBD1 (6 bases). In germline, CDR1 is SNHLY, CDR2 FYNNEI. With 4 bases removed from V and 0 bases from J, the gap between germline ends came to 10 bases. CDR3 length: 16 amino acids. The CDR3 bases are TGTGCCAGCAGTGTCAACAGGGCCTCCTATAATTCACCCCTCCACTTT. As protein: CASSVNRASYNSPLHF.

DNA for the CDR3: TGTGCCTGGAGTCCGGGGAACTCCTACGAGCAGTACTTC. Translating it yields CAWSPGNSYEQYF. V is TRBV30 and J is TRBJ2-7, with D maybe TRBD2 (5 bases). V dropped 2 bases and J dropped 0 bases, with 8 bases sitting between them. The CDR3 extends over 13 amino acids. Per germline, CDR1 GTSNPN and CDR2 SVGIG (reference sequence). The full variable domain, its missing parts supplied by reference TRBV30 and TRBJ2-7, is SQTIHQWPATLVQPVGSPLSLECTVEGTSNPNLYWYRQAAGRGLQLLFYSVGIGQISSEVPQNLSASRPQDRQFILSSKKLLLSDSGFYLCAWSPGNSYEQYFGPGTRLTVT.

This clonotype was detected many times. The V call is TRBV5-1, the J call TRBJ1-1; perhaps TRBD1 as D (6 bases). Germline CDR1 SGHRS, CDR2 YFSETQ. The CDR3 is made up of 14 amino acids. Trimming removed 2 bases from V and 5 bases from J, with 13 bases in between. The CDR3 sequence: CASSFTGQATEAFF. CDR3 nucleotides: TGCGCCAGCAGCTTCACAGGGCAGGCAACTGAAGCTTTCTTT.

This clonotype was recorded a few times. The chain joins TRBV21-1 to TRBJ2-1; the D call TRBD1 from the table was never checked on the DNA. TRBV21-1 is a pseudogene segment. There are 17 residues in the CDR3. CDR3 sequence: CASSKALVRQGSNEQFF. Written as DNA, the CDR3 is TGTGCCAGCAGCAAAGCGCTAGTGAGACAGGGCTCCAATGAGCAGTTCTTC.

This chain links TRBV12-3 or TRBV12-4 with TRBJ2-5; the D gene could be TRBD1 or TRBD2 (6 bases each). Trimming removed 1 base at V and 4 bases at J, with 10 bases between. The CDR3 totals 14 residues. The CDR3 coding sequence is TGTGCCAGCAGTTTAGTAGGGGGAGGAGAGACCCAGTACTTC. The encoded protein is CASSLVGGGETQYF.

The sample holds a few counts of this clonotype. The chain links TRBV24-1 to TRBJ1-2, with D uncertain. Germline CDR1 and CDR2: KGHDR and SFDVKD. The CDR3 spans 13 residues. The V and J ends lost 3 bases and 7 bases respectively, with 11 bases between them. The CDR3 here is CATSDGGLTGYTF. CDR3 DNA sequence: TGTGCCACCAGTGATGGAGGTTTAACTGGCTACACCTTC.

There are a few counts of this clonotype. The rearrangement joins TRBV7-2 to TRBJ2-7, with D perhaps given as TRBD1 or TRBD2 (5 bases each). The CDR3 is 14 amino acids. The germline V and J ends were trimmed by 5 bases and 0 bases, with 11 bases remaining between them. The V gene's germline CDR1 is SGHTA and CDR2 FQGNSA. For the CDR3, the DNA is TGTGCCAGCAGCGCCCCGGGGCTCTCCTACGAGCAGTACGTC. Its translation is CASSAPGLSYEQYV.

The rearrangement uses TRBV6-1 and TRBJ2-1; 12 bases match TRBD1. This CDR3 contains 15 residues. Trimming at V came to 3 bases and at J to 7 bases, leaving 4 bases not matched to a gene. Germline assignment: CDR1 MNHNS and CDR2 SASEGT. The CDR3 protein is CASSDPGQGANEQFF. CDR3 in DNA: TGTGCCAGCAGTGATCCGGGACAGGGGGCGAATGAGCAGTTCTTC.

Many counts were recorded for this clonotype. The chain carries TRBV27 and TRBJ1-5; 7 nucleotides line up with TRBD1. The ends lost 4 bases at V and 6 bases at J; junction bases unmatched: 3. Germline V gene lookup returns CDR1 MNHEY and CDR2 SMNVEV (reference sequence). CDR3 length: 13 amino acids. In DNA form, the CDR3 reads TGTGCCAGCAGTTGGCAGGGGGGTCAGCCCCAGCATTTT. Protein sequence: CASSWQGGQPQHF.

This clonotype was picked up many times. V and J are TRBV28 and TRBJ1-2; no clear D gene. Deletions cut 6 bases from V and 0 bases from J, with 5 bases between. The CDR3 extends over 12 amino acids. Germline V gene lookup returns CDR1 MDHEN and CDR2 SYDVKM. The CDR3 protein is CASSLSNYGYTF. CDR3 DNA: TGTGCCAGCAGCTTGTCTAACTATGGCTACACCTTC.